The 2 T cell receptor beta chains below were found in one sample sequenced in a study of cytomegalovirus exposure and HLA in healthy donors. A multiplex PCR was run with 60 Vbeta primers and 13 Jbeta primers. Using immunoSEQ multiplex PCR, the repertoire was profiled, and TCRdb retains in-frame clones only, with some absent. The sample has a few hundred thousand clones; 80% to 85% are singletons. The sequenced material came from PBMCs. These TCRs come from a woman aged 60-75 years in good health and CMV-seropositive.

This clone was recorded a few times. The chain joins TRBV28 to TRBJ1-5; D is ambiguous. Trimming took 5 bases from V and 3 from J, leaving 14 bases between them. The length of the CDR3 is 15 residues. Germline-derived CDR1 and CDR2 are MDHEN and SYDVKM. CDR3 sequence (DNA): TGTGCCAGCAGTCCGCCGGGGTCCAACAATCAGCCCCAGCATTTT. This encodes CASSPPGSNNQPQHF.

Concerning this clone: A read error may account for a junction end that differs from germline. The chain recombines TRBV7-9 with TRBJ2-7, with 8 bases lining up with TRBD2. The CDR3 is 12 residues long. The germline CDR1 and CDR2 sequences are SEHNR and FQNEAQ (reference sequence). The CDR3 nucleotides are TGTTCCAGCATCTCCAAGCGGGAGAACATGCACTTC. Residues: CSSISKRENMHF.